This T cell receptor beta chain was found in a study of beta chain features in type 1 diabetes. All of the isolated RNA was reverse transcribed, so expressed TCRB transcripts were sequenced. Only in-frame clones appear in the TCRdb table, and some are missing; sequencing was by immunoSEQ multiplex PCR. The repertoire holds a few hundred thousand clones, with around 30% as singletons. Looked up from germline, CDR1 is GTSNPN and CDR2 is SVGIG (reference sequence). The CDR3 has 15 residues. V shed 0 bases and J shed 4 bases, with 12 bases lying between them. This clonotype originated in a man aged 18 to 30 in good health. The chain couples TRBV30 to TRBJ2-2; D not certain. The sample consisted of naive CD4+ T cells from blood. The CDR3 DNA reads TGTGCCTGGAGTGTACTGGCTAGTGGCACCGGGGAGCTGTTTTTT. It encodes CAWSVLASGTGELFF.